This T cell receptor beta chain was recovered during a study of blood T cell repertoires in COVID-19. TCRdb's copy holds only in-frame clones and misses some; the assay was immunoSEQ multiplex PCR. The table has 330,000 or so clones, about 87% seen once. The sample holds one count of this clone. Trimming cost V 1 base and J 1 base; bases outside gene matches: 0. The CDR3 has 15 residues. Germline loops: CDR1 SNHLY, CDR2 FYNNEI. This receptor was taken from a man aged 30 to 39 who had recovered from COVID-19. J is TRBJ2-3 and V is TRBV2; 9 bases line up with TRBD2. Sequenced sample: PBMCs or T cells enriched from blood (not recorded which). The CDR3 sequence is CASSEGLAGTDTQYF. The CDR3 DNA follows: TGTGCCAGCAGTGAAGGACTAGCGGGCACAGATACGCAGTATTTT.